A selection of T cell receptor beta chains follows, all from one sample in a study of T cell responses to AZD1222 COVID-19 vaccine. The data were produced by immunoSEQ multiplex PCR, yet TCRdb's version contains in-frame clones alone and is incomplete. The table has more than 60,000 clones, 87% seen once; the top ten hold 24%. The sequencing here drew on peripheral blood, taken on day 0 of AZD1222 vaccination. These receptors were taken from an adult in good health. The CDR3 runs from the conserved cysteine through the conserved F or W. The D gene is left open where the match is weak. Size is omitted from some rows. Given values are once, few, many or a class for expanded clones.

V gene: TRBV7-2; clone size: .; J gene: TRBJ2-1; D gene: TRBD2; CDR3 protein: CASSLGTSGVRGEQFF; CDR3 DNA: TGTGCCAGCAGCCTCGGGACTAGCGGGGTCCGGGGCGAGCAGTTCTTC
V gene: TRBV19; clone size: .; J gene: TRBJ2-1; D gene: TRBD2; CDR3 protein: CASSIDYRGTSRYEQFF; CDR3 DNA: TGTGCCAGTAGTATAGATTATCGGGGGACTAGTCGTTATGAGCAGTTCTTC
V gene: TRBV7-9; clone size: once; J gene: TRBJ2-1; D gene: .; CDR3 protein: CASSPTSYNEQFF; CDR3 DNA: TGTGCCAGCAGCCCTACTTCCTACAATGAGCAGTTCTTC
V gene: TRBV7-2; clone size: .; J gene: TRBJ2-3; D gene: .; CDR3 protein: CASSLAGTERGDTQYF; CDR3 DNA: TGTGCCAGCAGCTTAGCCGGGACCGAGAGGGGAGATACGCAGTATTTT
V gene: TRBV11-3; clone size: .; J gene: TRBJ2-1; D gene: .; CDR3 protein: CASSLRGGSPGQTYNEQFF; CDR3 DNA: TGTGCCAGCAGCTTGAGGGGGGGCTCACCGGGACAGACGTACAATGAGCAGTTCTTC
V gene: TRBV6-1; clone size: .; J gene: TRBJ1-3; D gene: .; CDR3 protein: CASSEAAWQGNTIYF; CDR3 DNA: TGTGCCAGCAGTGAAGCGGCATGGCAGGGAAACACCATATATTTT
V gene: TRBV5-1; clone size: .; J gene: TRBJ2-2; D gene: TRBD2; CDR3 protein: CASSPLAGGPSTGELFF; CDR3 DNA: TGCGCCAGCAGCCCGTTAGCGGGAGGGCCCAGCACCGGGGAGCTGTTTTTT
V gene: TRBV19; clone size: once; J gene: TRBJ2-5; D gene: .; CDR3 protein: CASSISGLETQYF; CDR3 DNA: TGTGCCAGTAGTATTTCGGGGTTGGAGACCCAGTACTTC
V gene: TRBV7-2; clone size: .; J gene: TRBJ1-5; D gene: .; CDR3 protein: CASSFGTSGGEPQHF; CDR3 DNA: TGTGCCAGCAGCTTCGGGACGTCTGGGGGGGAGCCCCAGCATTTT
V gene: TRBV7-3; clone size: few; J gene: TRBJ1-6; D gene: .; CDR3 protein: CASSLRGTNLSPLHF; CDR3 DNA: TGTGCCAGCAGCTTAAGGGGGACTAATCTTTCACCCCTCCACTTT
V gene: TRBV20-1; clone size: .; J gene: TRBJ1-2; D gene: TRBD1; CDR3 protein: CSASGGYGYTF; CDR3 DNA: TGCAGTGCTTCAGGGGGCTATGGCTACACCTTC
V gene: TRBV25-1; clone size: .; J gene: TRBJ2-7; D gene: .; CDR3 protein: CATCVEGHEQYF; CDR3 DNA: TGTGCCACTTGTGTAGAGGGCCACGAGCAGTACTTC
V gene: TRBV19; clone size: .; J gene: TRBJ2-3; D gene: .; CDR3 protein: CASSNPSSEGRDTQYF; CDR3 DNA: TGTGCCAGTAGTAACCCATCTAGCGAGGGGAGGGATACGCAGTATTTT
V gene: TRBV20-1; clone size: .; J gene: TRBJ2-3; D gene: .; CDR3 protein: CSASLGDTQYF; CDR3 DNA: TGCAGTGCTTCACTCGGAGATACGCAGTATTTT
V gene: TRBV2; clone size: once; J gene: TRBJ1-3; D gene: .; CDR3 protein: CASNPRQSHSGNTIYF; CDR3 DNA: TGTGCCAGCAACCCCCGACAGTCCCACTCTGGAAACACCATATATTTT
V gene: TRBV3-1/TRBV3-2; clone size: few; J gene: TRBJ2-5; D gene: .; CDR3 protein: CASSQVRTAQETQYF; CDR3 DNA: TGTGCCAGCAGCCAAGTGCGGACAGCTCAAGAGACCCAGTACTTC
V gene: TRBV5-1; clone size: .; J gene: TRBJ1-4; D gene: TRBD1; CDR3 protein: CASSDTGTGEDRLFF; CDR3 DNA: TGCGCCAGCAGCGATACCGGGACAGGGGAGGATCGACTGTTTTTT
V gene: TRBV2; clone size: .; J gene: TRBJ2-5; D gene: .; CDR3 protein: CASRGGETQYF; CDR3 DNA: TGTGCCAGCAGGGGTGGGGAGACCCAGTACTTC
V gene: TRBV7-9; clone size: few; J gene: TRBJ1-1; D gene: .; CDR3 protein: CASSLVLAGDTEAFF; CDR3 DNA: TGTGCCAGCAGCTTAGTTCTAGCGGGGGACACTGAAGCTTTCTTT
V gene: TRBV5-1; clone size: .; J gene: TRBJ2-2; D gene: TRBD2; CDR3 protein: CASSVGTSGNTGELFF; CDR3 DNA: TGCGCCAGCAGCGTAGGGACTAGCGGTAACACCGGGGAGCTGTTTTTT
V gene: TRBV20-1; clone size: .; J gene: TRBJ2-5; D gene: .; CDR3 protein: CSATLQETQYF; CDR3 DNA: TGCAGTGCTACCCTCCAAGAGACCCAGTACTTC
V gene: TRBV30; clone size: .; J gene: TRBJ1-2; D gene: TRBD1; CDR3 protein: CAWSKIRDRVFLGGGYTF; CDR3 DNA: TGTGCCTGGAGCAAGATTCGGGACAGGGTTTTCTTGGGAGGAGGCTACACCTTC
V gene: TRBV10-1; clone size: .; J gene: TRBJ2-1; D gene: .; CDR3 protein: CASSESEIYNEQFF; CDR3 DNA: TGCGCCAGCAGTGAGTCGGAGATCTACAATGAGCAGTTCTTC
V gene: TRBV13; clone size: .; J gene: TRBJ2-7; D gene: TRBD1; CDR3 protein: CASSSGQGSYEQYF; CDR3 DNA: TGTGCCAGCAGCTCCGGACAGGGATCCTACGAGCAGTACTTC
V gene: TRBV7-9; clone size: .; J gene: TRBJ1-2; D gene: .; CDR3 protein: CASSLIVQSGYTF; CDR3 DNA: TGTGCCAGCAGCTTAATCGTGCAGAGTGGCTACACCTTC
V gene: TRBV18; clone size: once; J gene: TRBJ2-2; D gene: .; CDR3 protein: CASSPQQGTRTGELFF; CDR3 DNA: TGTGCCAGCTCACCACAACAGGGTACGAGAACCGGGGAGCTGTTTTTT
V gene: TRBV9; clone size: .; J gene: TRBJ1-5; D gene: .; CDR3 protein: CASSVGIQAGQPQHF; CDR3 DNA: TGTGCCAGCAGCGTAGGAATCCAGGCAGGACAGCCCCAGCATTTT
V gene: TRBV3-1/TRBV3-2; clone size: .; J gene: TRBJ1-2; D gene: TRBD1; CDR3 protein: CASSPLDRGTHYGYTF; CDR3 DNA: TGTGCCAGCAGCCCCTTGGACAGGGGGACGCACTATGGCTACACCTTC
V gene: TRBV11-2; clone size: .; J gene: TRBJ1-2; D gene: .; CDR3 protein: CASSSRLQGSGYTF; CDR3 DNA: TGTGCCAGCAGCTCCCGCCTACAGGGCTCTGGCTACACCTTC